This T cell receptor (beta chain) was obtained from a study of shared clonotypes between healthy human individuals. Sequencing used immunoSEQ multiplex PCR; TCRdb keeps in-frame clones, though not all of them. The table records more than 2,000,000 clones, around nine tenths of them present only once. This CDR3 spans 17 amino acids. The V and J ends lost 6 bases and 3 bases, in that order; junction bases with no gene match: 17. Per the germline V gene, CDR1 is SGHRS and CDR2 is YFSETQ. Input material: naive CD4+ T cells sorted from blood. The subset: CD45RA+ positively selected. The chain has TRBV5-1 and TRBJ2-7, with 8 nucleotides matching TRBD1. The clonotype comes from a man aged 18 to 30 in good health. The CDR3 nucleotides are TGCGCCAGCAAGGCCGGACAGGGTCCAACCGCCTTCTACGAGCAGTACTTC. Translated, it gives CASKAGQGPTAFYEQYF.